Detailed here is one T cell receptor beta chain. The whole isolated RNA underwent reverse transcription, so sequencing captured expressed TCRB transcripts. TCRdb's table, derived via immunoSEQ multiplex PCR, lists solely in-frame clones and lacks some. The sample has about 140,000 clones, roughly 9.3% seen once. This CDR3 is 15 amino acids long. With 4 bases clipped from V and 4 bases from J, the junction kept 4 bases outside the gene matches. Germline V gene sequence: CDR1 SGHRS, CDR2 YFSETQ. The data stem from a study of beta chain features in type 1 diabetes. Input material: central memory CD4+ T cells from blood. The chain uses TRBV5-1 and TRBJ2-2, with TRBD2 matching over 10 bases. The source of this sequence is a woman between 40 and 55 years old in good health. This CDR3 reads CASSPAGGRTGELFF. Written as DNA, the CDR3 is TGCGCCAGCAGCCCAGCGGGGGGGCGCACCGGGGAGCTGTTTTTT.